Sequencing of this T cell receptor (beta chain) was carried out in a study of response to subunit inactivated influenza vaccine. Findings and caveats of the study: New T cells are recruited in small numbers by each seasonal influenza vaccination, according to the authors' suggestion.

Each CDR3 protein gets one entry after TCRdb re-called the RT-PCR reads with MiXCR. The data hold more than 400,000 distinct CDR3 sequences, with more than 7% observed a single time. This clonotype was picked up a small number of times. As yet, its antigen is unknown. Per the germline V gene, CDR1 is SGHRS and CDR2 is YFSETQ. Trimming pared 5 bases from V and 0 bases from J, leaving 18 bases between. There are 17 residues in the CDR3. The genes are TRBV5-1 and TRBJ2-1, with a possible D match to TRBD2 (7 bases). The specimen comprised PBMCs from blood, sampled 23 to 25 months after vaccination. This TCR was recovered from a man aged 50-75 years who received an inactivated influenza vaccine. The CDR3 coding sequence is TGCGCCAGCAGTCGGGGGGCTAGCGTGAGCTCCTACAATGAGCAGTTCTTC. Protein: CASSRGASVSSYNEQFF. The full variable domain, in which reference TRBV5-1 and TRBJ2-1 provide the parts outside the CDR3, is KAGVTQTPRYLIKTRGQQVTLSCSPISGHRSVSWYQQTPGQGLQFLFEYFSETQRNKGNFPGRFSGRQFSNSRSEMNVSTLELGDSALYLCASSRGASVSSYNEQFFGPGTRLTVL.